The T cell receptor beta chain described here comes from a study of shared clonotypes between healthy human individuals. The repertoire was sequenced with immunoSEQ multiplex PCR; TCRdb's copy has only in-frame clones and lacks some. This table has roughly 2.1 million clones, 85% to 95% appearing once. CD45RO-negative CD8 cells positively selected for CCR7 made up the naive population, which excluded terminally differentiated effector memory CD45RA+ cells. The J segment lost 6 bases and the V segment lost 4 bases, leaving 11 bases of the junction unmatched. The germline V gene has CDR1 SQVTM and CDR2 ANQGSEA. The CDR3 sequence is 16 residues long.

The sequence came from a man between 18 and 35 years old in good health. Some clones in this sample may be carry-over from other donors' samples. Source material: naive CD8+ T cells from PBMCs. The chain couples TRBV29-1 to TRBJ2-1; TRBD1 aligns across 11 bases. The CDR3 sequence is CSVGGTRDRGINEQFF. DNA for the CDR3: TGCAGCGTTGGCGGAACCCGGGACAGGGGGATCAATGAGCAGTTCTTC.